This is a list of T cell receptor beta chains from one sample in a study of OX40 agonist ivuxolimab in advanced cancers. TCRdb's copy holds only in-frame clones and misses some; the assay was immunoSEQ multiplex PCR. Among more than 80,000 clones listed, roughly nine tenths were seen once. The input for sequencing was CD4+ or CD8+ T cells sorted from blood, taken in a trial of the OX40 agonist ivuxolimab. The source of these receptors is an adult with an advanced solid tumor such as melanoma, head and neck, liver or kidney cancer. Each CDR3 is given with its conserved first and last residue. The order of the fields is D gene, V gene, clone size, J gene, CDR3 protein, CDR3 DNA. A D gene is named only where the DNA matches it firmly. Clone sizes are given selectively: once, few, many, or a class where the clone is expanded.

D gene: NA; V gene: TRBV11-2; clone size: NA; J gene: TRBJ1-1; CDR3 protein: CATSLRGWGNTEAFF; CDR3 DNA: TGTGCCACCTCACTTCGTGGTTGGGGGAACACTGAAGCTTTCTTT
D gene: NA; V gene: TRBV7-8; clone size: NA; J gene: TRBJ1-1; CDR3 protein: CASSLAGGVNTEAFF; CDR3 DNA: TGTGCCAGCAGCTTAGCGGGGGGCGTGAACACTGAAGCTTTCTTT
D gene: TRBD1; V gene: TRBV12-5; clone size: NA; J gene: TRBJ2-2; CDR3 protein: CASGLVQGTRATGELFF; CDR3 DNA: TGTGCTAGTGGTTTGGTACAGGGGACCCGGGCCACCGGGGAGCTGTTTTTT
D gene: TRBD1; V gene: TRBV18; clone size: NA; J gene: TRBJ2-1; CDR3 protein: CASSSGQGASEQFF; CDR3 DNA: TGTGCCAGCTCCTCCGGACAGGGGGCGAGTGAGCAGTTCTTC
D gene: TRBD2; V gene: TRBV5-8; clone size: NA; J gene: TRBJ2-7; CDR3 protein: CASSLSTPRGAIEQYF; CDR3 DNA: TGTGCCAGCAGCTTGTCCACCCCGCGGGGGGCAATTGAGCAGTACTTC
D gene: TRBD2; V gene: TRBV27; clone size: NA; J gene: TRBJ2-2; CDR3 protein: CASSGLAVNTGELFF; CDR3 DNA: TGTGCCAGCTCGGGACTAGCGGTGAACACCGGGGAGCTGTTTTTT
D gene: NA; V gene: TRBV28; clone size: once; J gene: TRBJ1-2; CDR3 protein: CASSTPGRTFYGYTF; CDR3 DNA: TGTGCCAGCAGTACACCGGGACGGACTTTCTATGGCTACACCTTC
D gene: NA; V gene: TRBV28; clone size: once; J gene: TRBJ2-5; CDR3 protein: CASKKGGPETQYF; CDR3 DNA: TGTGCCAGCAAGAAGGGGGGCCCAGAGACCCAGTACTTC
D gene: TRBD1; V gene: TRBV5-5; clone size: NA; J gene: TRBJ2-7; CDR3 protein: CASSLDRGYEQYF; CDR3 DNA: TGTGCCAGCAGCCTGGACAGGGGCTACGAGCAGTACTTC
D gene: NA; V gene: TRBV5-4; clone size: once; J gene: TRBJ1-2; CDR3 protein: CASSGTGYGYTF; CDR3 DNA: TGTGCCAGCAGCGGAACGGGGTATGGCTACACCTTC
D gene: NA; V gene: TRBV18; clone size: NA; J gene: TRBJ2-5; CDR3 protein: CASSLGLKETQYF; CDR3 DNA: TGTGCCAGCTCGCTAGGTCTAAAAGAGACCCAGTACTTC
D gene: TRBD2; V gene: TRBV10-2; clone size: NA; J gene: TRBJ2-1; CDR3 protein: CASSELAGPSYNEQFF; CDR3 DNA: TGCGCCAGCAGTGAACTAGCGGGTCCTTCCTACAATGAGCAGTTCTTC
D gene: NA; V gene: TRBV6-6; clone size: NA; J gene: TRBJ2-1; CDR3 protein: CASRPGSNEQFF; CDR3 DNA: TGTGCCAGCAGGCCGGGGTCAAATGAGCAGTTCTTC
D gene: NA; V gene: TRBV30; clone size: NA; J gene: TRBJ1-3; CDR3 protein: CAWSVLGSGNTIYF; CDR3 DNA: TGTGCCTGGAGTGTTCTCGGCTCTGGAAACACCATATATTTT
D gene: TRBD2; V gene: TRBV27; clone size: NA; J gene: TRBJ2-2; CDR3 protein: CASSPRGLAGVRGELFF; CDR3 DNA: TGTGCCAGCAGTCCCAGGGGACTAGCGGGAGTGAGGGGGGAGCTGTTTTTT
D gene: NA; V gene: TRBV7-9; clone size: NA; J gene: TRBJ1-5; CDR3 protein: CASSSWGTDSNQPQHF; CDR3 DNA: TGTGCCAGCAGCTCGTGGGGGACTGATAGCAATCAGCCCCAGCATTTT
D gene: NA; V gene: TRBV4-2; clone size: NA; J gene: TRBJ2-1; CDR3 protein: CASSQDPGEQFF; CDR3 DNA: TGTGCCAGCAGCCAAGATCCGGGTGAGCAGTTCTTC
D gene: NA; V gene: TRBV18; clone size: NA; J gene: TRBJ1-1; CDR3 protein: CASSPPGTGNTEAFF; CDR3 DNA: TGTGCCAGCTCACCACCGGGGACGGGGAACACTGAAGCTTTCTTT
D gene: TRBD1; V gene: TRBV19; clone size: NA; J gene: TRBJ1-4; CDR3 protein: CASSVSIRDRPNEKLFF; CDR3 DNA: TGTGCCAGTAGTGTATCCATCCGGGACAGGCCAAATGAAAAACTGTTTTTT
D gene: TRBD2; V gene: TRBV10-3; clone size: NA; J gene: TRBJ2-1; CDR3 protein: CAISAPDRPGLADNEQFF; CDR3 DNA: TGTGCCATCAGTGCCCCAGACAGGCCCGGACTAGCGGACAATGAGCAGTTCTTC
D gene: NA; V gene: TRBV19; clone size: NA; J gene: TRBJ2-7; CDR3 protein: CASSANRALYEQYF; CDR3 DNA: TGTGCCAGTAGTGCGAACCGGGCTTTATACGAGCAGTACTTC
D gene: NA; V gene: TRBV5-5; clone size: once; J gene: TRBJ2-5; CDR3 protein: CASSLGLYETQYF; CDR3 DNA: TGTGCCAGCAGCTTGGGACTTTACGAGACCCAGTACTTC
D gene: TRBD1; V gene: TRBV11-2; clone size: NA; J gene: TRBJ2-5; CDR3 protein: CASRGQGPPLRETQYF; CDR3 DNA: TGTGCCAGCAGGGGACAGGGACCCCCACTAAGAGAGACCCAGTACTTC
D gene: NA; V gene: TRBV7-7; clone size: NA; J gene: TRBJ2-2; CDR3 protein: CASSLGQNTGELFF; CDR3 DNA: TGTGCCAGCAGCTTAGGACAGAACACCGGGGAGCTGTTTTTT
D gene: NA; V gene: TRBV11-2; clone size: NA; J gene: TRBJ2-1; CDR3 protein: CASSLDWRDNEQFF; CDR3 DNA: TGTGCCAGCAGCTTAGACTGGCGCGACAATGAGCAGTTCTTC
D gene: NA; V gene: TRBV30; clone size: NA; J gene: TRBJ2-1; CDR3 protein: CAWRGGSAYNEQFF; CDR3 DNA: TGTGCCTGGAGGGGAGGATCAGCCTACAATGAGCAGTTCTTC
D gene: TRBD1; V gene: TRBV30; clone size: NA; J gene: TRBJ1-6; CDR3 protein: CAWSGQGNSPLHF; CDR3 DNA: TGTGCCTGGAGTGGACAGGGGAATTCACCCCTCCACTTT
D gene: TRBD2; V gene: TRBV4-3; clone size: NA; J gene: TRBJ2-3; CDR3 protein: CASSQEGGTDTQYF; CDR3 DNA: TGCGCCAGCAGCCAAGAGGGGGGGACAGATACGCAGTATTTT
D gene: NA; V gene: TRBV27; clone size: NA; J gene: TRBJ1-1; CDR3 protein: CASGRKVYTEAFF; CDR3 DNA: TGTGCCAGCGGACGTAAAGTATACACTGAAGCTTTCTTT
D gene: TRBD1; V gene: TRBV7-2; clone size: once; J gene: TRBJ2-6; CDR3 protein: CASSLVGTGSGANVLTF; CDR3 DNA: TGTGCCAGCAGCTTAGTGGGGACAGGGTCTGGGGCCAACGTCCTGACTTTC
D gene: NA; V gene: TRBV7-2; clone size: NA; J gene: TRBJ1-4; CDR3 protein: CASSLGGWGEKLFF; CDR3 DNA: TGTGCCAGCAGCTTAGGAGGGTGGGGCGAAAAACTGTTTTTT
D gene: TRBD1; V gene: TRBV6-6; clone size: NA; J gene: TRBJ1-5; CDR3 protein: CASGTGGFQPQHF; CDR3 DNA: TGTGCCAGCGGGACAGGGGGCTTTCAGCCCCAGCATTTT
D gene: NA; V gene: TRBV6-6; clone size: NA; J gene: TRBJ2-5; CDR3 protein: CASSLSGTQETQYF; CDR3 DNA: TGTGCCAGCAGTTTGTCCGGGACCCAAGAGACCCAGTACTTC
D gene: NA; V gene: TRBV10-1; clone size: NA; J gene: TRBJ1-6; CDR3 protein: CASSERGNNSPLHF; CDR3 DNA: TGCGCCAGCAGTGAACGAGGGAATAATTCACCCCTCCACTTT
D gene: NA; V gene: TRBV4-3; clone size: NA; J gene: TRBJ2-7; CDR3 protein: CASSQETAGSPYEQYF; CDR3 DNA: TGCGCCAGCAGCCAAGAAACTGCGGGGTCCCCCTACGAGCAGTACTTC
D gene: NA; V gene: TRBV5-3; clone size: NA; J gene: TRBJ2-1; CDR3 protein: CARSLVGSEQFF; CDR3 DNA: TGTGCCAGAAGCTTGGTTGGGAGTGAGCAGTTCTTC
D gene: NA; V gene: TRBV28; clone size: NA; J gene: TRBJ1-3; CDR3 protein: CASNPGFGSGNTIYF; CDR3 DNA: TGTGCCAGCAACCCCGGGTTCGGCTCTGGAAACACCATATATTTT